The clone carrying this TCR beta chain was seen only a few times. Its matching antigen is unknown. This record comes from a study of T cells in Graves' hyperthyroidism and ophthalmopathy. General study results and limits: Most thyroid clonotypes expanded above 0.001 were also detected in blood.

Researchers took RNA transcripts and amplified the TCR beta CDR3 regions from them. When the TCR CDR3 underwent first-round RT-PCR, the HTBI primer set was used. TCRdb used MiXCR to reprocess the multiplex PCR reads, holding one entry per CDR3 protein. The data contain approximately 430,000 distinct CDR3 sequences, under 15% of them singletons. Trimming took 1 base from V and 4 from J, leaving 7 bases between them. This CDR3 is 13 amino acids long. The V gene's germline CDR1 is MNHNY and CDR2 SVGAGI (reference sequence). The source is a man younger than 35 with Graves' ophthalmopathy. The sequenced sample consisted of blood. The genes are TRBV6-6 and TRBJ1-2, with D unclear. The CDR3 DNA follows: TGTGCCAGCAGTTACTTCAGAAGCTATGGCTACACCTTC. Amino acids: CASSYFRSYGYTF.